What follows are 21 T cell receptor beta chains derived from one specimen sequenced in a study of blood T cells in healthy people across ages. The authors ran a second PCR of 7 to 11 cycles using a sample-barcoded 5' primer and a J-beta primer mix. TCRdb reprocessed the 5' RACE reads via MiXCR and lists one record per CDR3 protein. The sample shows over a million distinct CDR3 sequences, 35% to 45% of them seen only once. Sequenced input: blood. These TCRs come from a woman in her late teens or twenties in good health.

J is TRBJ1-5 and V is TRBV12-3 or TRBV12-4; D not resolved. The CDR3 loop spans 14 amino acids. Trimming took off 3 bases at V and 8 bases at J, with 14 bases between the two ends. CDR3 bases: TGTGCCAGCAGTTTCCGAGCGGGTCTGAAGCCCCAGCATTTT. It codes for CASSFRAGLKPQHF.

This clonotype has just a few counts. The rearrangement uses TRBV20-1 and TRBJ2-3; D perhaps matches TRBD1 (5 bases). V was pared by 5 bases and J by 4 bases, with 10 bases between. From germline, CDR1 is DFQATT and CDR2 SNEGSKA (reference sequence). This CDR3 has 12 amino acids. The chain's CDR3 is CSAALGADTQYF. CDR3 in DNA: TGCAGTGCTGCCCTAGGGGCAGATACGCAGTATTTT.

This clonotype occurred a few times. The chain is built from TRBV20-1 and TRBJ2-1; TRBD2 matches 7 bases. CDR1 DFQATT and CDR2 SNEGSKA come from the germline V gene (reference sequence). V dropped 7 bases and J dropped 7; count of bases not matched to a gene: 13. This CDR3 has 14 residues. The CDR3 nucleotides read TGCAGTGGACTGGAGGGAGGGCCGGGGAATGAGCAGTTCTTC. It translates to CSGLEGGPGNEQFF.

The J gene is TRBJ2-5, the V gene TRBV28; D may match TRBD1 or TRBD2 (6 bases each). The DNA end lines up better with TRBJ2-7; the J call may be wrong. Germline V lookup: CDR1 MDHEN, CDR2 SYDVKM. The length of the CDR3 is 15 residues. CDR3 bases: TGTGCCAGCACGACACGGGTTTGGGGGGCGGGCGAGCAGTACTTC. Translation gives CASTTRVWGAGEQYF.

V and J are TRBV7-2 and TRBJ2-4; 8 bases match TRBD2. The CDR3 is made up of 16 amino acids. Trimming cost V 1 base and J 8 bases; bases outside gene matches: 10. Per germline, CDR1 SGHTA and CDR2 FQGNSA. The CDR3 bases are TGTGCCAGCAGCTTAGAGGCCTCGGGAGGGCCTGACATTCAGTACTTC. Translating gives CASSLEASGGPDIQYF.

The V call is TRBV6-2 or TRBV6-3, the J call TRBJ2-1, with D unclear. Germline V gives CDR1 MNHEY, CDR2 SVGEGT. V was trimmed by 2 bases and J by 10 bases, leaving 6 bases between them. This CDR3 spans 11 amino acids. The CDR3 sequence is CASSYTAEQFF. As DNA, the CDR3 is TGTGCCAGCAGTTACACGGCGGAGCAGTTCTTC.

Turning to this clonotype: The junction and the germline gene differ at one end; a read error may be behind it. This chain uses TRBV10-2 with TRBJ1-2, with no clear D. CDR3 length: 15 amino acids. Per germline, CDR1 WSHSY and CDR2 SAAADI. The CDR3 sequence is CASSEEHLSNYGCTF. The CDR3 DNA reads as TGCGCCAGCAGTGAGGAACACTTATCAAACTATGGCTGCACCTTC.

This CDR3 reads CSAALAGGADTQYF. CDR3 DNA sequence: TGCAGTGCTGCACTAGCGGGGGGTGCAGATACGCAGTATTTT. This chain connects TRBV20-1 to TRBJ2-3; 12 bases agree with TRBD2. This CDR3 spans 14 amino acids. The ends lost 5 bases at V and 4 bases at J; junction bases unmatched: 4. CDR1 DFQATT and CDR2 SNEGSKA come from the germline V gene (reference sequence).

The chain couples TRBV18 to TRBJ2-7; 7 bases agree with TRBD1. CDR1 is KGHSH and CDR2 is LQKENI in the germline V gene. V gave up 3 bases and J gave up 5 bases; unmatched junction bases: 4. The CDR3 runs to 13 residues. The CDR3: CASSPGQTHEQYF. In DNA, the CDR3 is TGTGCCAGCTCACCGGGACAGACCCACGAGCAGTACTTC.

This clonotype was detected only a few times. V is TRBV6-6 and J is TRBJ2-7, with 7 bases lining up with TRBD1. CDR3 length equals 12 residues. V shed 8 bases, J shed 8 bases, and the junction held 9 bases outside the gene matches. Germline CDR1 and CDR2: MNHNY and SVGAGI (reference sequence). The CDR3 nucleotides are TGTGCCAGCGGGTTAGGACAGGAAAAGCAGTACTTC. Translation gives CASGLGQEKQYF.

The V call is TRBV29-1, the J call TRBJ1-2, with 8 nucleotides matching TRBD1. Looked up from germline, CDR1 is SQVTM and CDR2 is ANQGSEA. V lost 4 bases and J lost 4; bases outside the gene matches: 11. The length of the CDR3 is 15 residues. This CDR3 reads CSVVGPRGRAYGYTF. Written as DNA, the CDR3 is TGCAGCGTTGTGGGTCCCAGGGGGCGCGCCTATGGCTACACCTTC.

In its sample, this clonotype was seen a few times. The chain combines TRBV2 with TRBJ1-5; 9 nucleotides align to TRBD1. Trimming at V came to 9 bases and at J to 7 bases, leaving 7 bases not matched to a gene. This CDR3 is built from 13 residues. Germline CDR1 SNHLY, CDR2 FYNNEI. CDR3 nucleotides: TGTGCCAGTACGGGACAGGGTATGCAGCCCCAGCATTTT. Its translation is CASTGQGMQPQHF.

The chain recombines TRBV15 with TRBJ2-1; unclear D gene. Germline V CDR1 and CDR2: LNHNV, YYDKDF (reference sequence). The CDR3 length is 11 residues. Trimming cost V 2 bases and J 7 bases, with 3 bases left between them. CDR3 region: CATSRQNEQFF. The CDR3 nucleotides read TGTGCCACCAGCAGACAGAATGAGCAGTTCTTC.

This clonotype appeared a few times. This chain links TRBV4-1 with TRBJ2-3; TRBD2 aligns across 8 bases. V shed 1 base, J shed 7 bases, and the junction held 7 bases outside the gene matches. Germline CDR1 MGHRA, CDR2 YSYEKL. The CDR3 totals 15 residues. The CDR3 reads CASSQVAGIDNTQYF. The CDR3 DNA sequence: TGCGCCAGCAGCCAAGTAGCGGGGATTGATAATACGCAGTATTTT.

V gene TRBV7-2 combines with J gene TRBJ2-3; TRBD2 agrees at 12 bases. Trimming cost V 4 bases and J 4 bases; bases outside gene matches: 6. Germline V gene sequence: CDR1 SGHTA, CDR2 FQGNSA. This CDR3 spans 16 amino acids. CDR3 DNA: TGTGCCAGCAGCTCCCGGACTAGCGGGGTCTCAGATACGCAGTATTTT. This codes for CASSSRTSGVSDTQYF.

The chain combines TRBV7-8 with TRBJ2-1, with 11 bases fitting TRBD1. Germline CDR1 and CDR2: SGHVS and FQNEAQ. With V trimmed by 6 bases and J by 6 bases, 4 bases remained unmatched. This CDR3 comprises 14 residues. The chain's CDR3 is CASRQGQGGNEQFF. In DNA, the CDR3 is TGTGCCAGCAGACAGGGACAGGGGGGCAATGAGCAGTTCTTC.

This sequence joins TRBV7-2 and TRBJ1-2, with D perhaps TRBD1 (5 bases). This CDR3 has 18 residues. CDR1 SGHTA and CDR2 FQGNSA come from the germline V gene. Trimming took off 5 bases at V and 0 bases at J, with 22 bases between the two ends. CDR3 protein: CASSQEVAYRTSNYGYTF. CDR3 sequence (DNA): TGTGCCAGCAGCCAAGAGGTTGCGTACAGGACTTCTAACTATGGCTACACCTTC.

V gene TRBV20-1 combines with J gene TRBJ2-1; 11 nucleotides agree with TRBD2. The germline CDR1 and CDR2 sequences are DFQATT and SNEGSKA (reference sequence). The trim removed 0 bases at V and 6 bases at J, leaving 7 bases unmatched. This CDR3 is 16 amino acids long. In DNA form, the CDR3 reads TGCAGTGCTAGAGACCGAACTAGCGGGAGTGTCAATGAGCAGTTCTTC. This gives the protein CSARDRTSGSVNEQFF.

This clonotype was counted only a few times. The chain couples TRBV6-2 or TRBV6-3 to TRBJ2-2; TRBD2 aligns across 10 bases. Germline CDR1 and CDR2: MNHEY and SVGEGT. V lost 6 bases and J lost 3; bases outside the gene matches: 7. The CDR3 has 16 amino acids. The CDR3 protein is CASRRTSGAYTGELFF. CDR3 DNA sequence: TGTGCCAGCAGGAGAACTAGCGGGGCTTACACCGGGGAGCTGTTTTTT.

The chain links TRBV7-2 to TRBJ2-3; TRBD2 matches 7 bases. Germline V gives CDR1 SGHTA, CDR2 FQGNSA. V was clipped by 5 bases and J by 3 bases; unmatched bases: 8. The CDR3 covers 15 residues. CDR3 nucleotides: TGTGCCAGCAGCCGTAGGTGGGGGGGGACAGATACGCAGTATTTT. Translated: CASSRRWGGTDTQYF.

The chain combines TRBV3-1 with TRBJ2-2; D is possibly TRBD1 (6 bases). The V gene lost 3 bases and the J gene lost 4 bases, with 9 bases spanning the gap. The CDR3 is 14 residues long. Germline loops: CDR1 LGHDT, CDR2 YNNKEL (reference sequence). The CDR3 loop reads CASSQAGVTGELFF. The CDR3 DNA reads TGTGCCAGCAGCCAGGCAGGGGTCACCGGGGAGCTGTTTTTT.